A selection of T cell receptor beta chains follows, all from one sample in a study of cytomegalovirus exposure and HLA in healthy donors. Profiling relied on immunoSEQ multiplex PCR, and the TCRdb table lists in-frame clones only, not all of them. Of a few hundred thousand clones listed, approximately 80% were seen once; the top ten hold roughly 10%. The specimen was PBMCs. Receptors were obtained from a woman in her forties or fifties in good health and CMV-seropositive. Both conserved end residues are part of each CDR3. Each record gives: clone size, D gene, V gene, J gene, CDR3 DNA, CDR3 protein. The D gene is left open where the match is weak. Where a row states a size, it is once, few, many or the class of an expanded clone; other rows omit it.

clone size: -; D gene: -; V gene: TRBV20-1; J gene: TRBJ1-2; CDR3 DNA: TGCAGTGCTAGTGAAGACTTCGGCGCCACTTTC; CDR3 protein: CSASEDFGATF
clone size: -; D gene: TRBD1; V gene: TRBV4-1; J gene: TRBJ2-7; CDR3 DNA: TGCGCCAGCAGCCAAGGAACAGGGGATTTCTACGAGCAGTACTTC; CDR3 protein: CASSQGTGDFYEQYF
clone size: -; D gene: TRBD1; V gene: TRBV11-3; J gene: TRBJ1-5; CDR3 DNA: TGTGCCAGCAGCCCCTTAGTCCCCGTGGACAGGGGAAATCAGCCCCAGCATTTT; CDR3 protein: CASSPLVPVDRGNQPQHF
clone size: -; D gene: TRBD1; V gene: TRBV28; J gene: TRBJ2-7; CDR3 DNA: TGTGCCAGCAGTTTGGGGATGACAGGGCCCTACGAGCAGTACTTC; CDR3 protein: CASSLGMTGPYEQYF
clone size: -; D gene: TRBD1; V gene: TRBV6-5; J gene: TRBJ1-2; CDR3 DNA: TGTGCCAGCAGCGAGGACAGGGGTATGAATGGCTACACCTTC; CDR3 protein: CASSEDRGMNGYTF
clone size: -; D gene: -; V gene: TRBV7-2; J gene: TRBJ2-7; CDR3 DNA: TGTGCCAGCAGCTTACTGGGCTTCTACGAGCAGTACTTC; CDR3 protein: CASSLLGFYEQYF
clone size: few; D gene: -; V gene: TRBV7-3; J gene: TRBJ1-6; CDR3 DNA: TGTGCCAGCAGCTTAGGGAGCTCCTATAATTCACCCCTCCACTTT; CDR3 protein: CASSLGSSYNSPLHF
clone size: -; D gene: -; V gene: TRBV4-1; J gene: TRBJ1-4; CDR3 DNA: TGCGCCAGCAGCCAGGGCAGGATCTCGGGGAATGAAAAACTGTTTTTT; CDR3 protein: CASSQGRISGNEKLFF
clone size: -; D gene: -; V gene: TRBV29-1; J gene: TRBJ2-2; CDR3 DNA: TGCAGCGTTCCTCGGGCGGGGGCCGTCACCGGGGAGCTGTTTTTT; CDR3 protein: CSVPRAGAVTGELFF
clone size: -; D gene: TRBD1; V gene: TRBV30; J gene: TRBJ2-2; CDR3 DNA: TGTGCCTGGAACAGGGGAAACACCGGGGAGCTGTTTTTT; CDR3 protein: CAWNRGNTGELFF
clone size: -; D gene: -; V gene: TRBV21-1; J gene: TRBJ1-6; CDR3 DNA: TGTGCCAGCCTACCCGACCGGGGGTGCTCCTATAATTCACCCCTCCACTTT; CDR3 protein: CASLPDRGCSYNSPLHF
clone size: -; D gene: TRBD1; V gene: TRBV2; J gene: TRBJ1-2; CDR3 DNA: TGTGCCAGCAGTAGGACAGGGGGGCACTATGGCTACACCTTC; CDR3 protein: CASSRTGGHYGYTF
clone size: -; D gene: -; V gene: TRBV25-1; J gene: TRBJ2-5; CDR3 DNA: TGTGCCAGCAGTGATAGCACCCAGTACTTC; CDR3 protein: CASSDSTQYF
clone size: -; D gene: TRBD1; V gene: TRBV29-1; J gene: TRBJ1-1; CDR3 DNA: TGCAGCGTTGCGGCAGGGGGCGAAACTGAAGCTTTCTTT; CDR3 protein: CSVAAGGETEAFF
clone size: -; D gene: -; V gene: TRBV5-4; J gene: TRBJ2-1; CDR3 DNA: TGTGCCAGCAGCTTGGAGGCTAGCAGGAATGAGCAGTTCTTC; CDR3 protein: CASSLEASRNEQFF
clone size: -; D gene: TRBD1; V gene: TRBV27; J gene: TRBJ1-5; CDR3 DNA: TGTGCCAGCAGACTCCAGGGGGTCCCCAATCAGCCCCAGCATTTT; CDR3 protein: CASRLQGVPNQPQHF
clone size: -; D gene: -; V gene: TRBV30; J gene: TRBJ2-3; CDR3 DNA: TGTGCCTGGAGGCCCGGCCCAGGCAGGGGATTAACAGATACGCAGTATTTT; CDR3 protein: CAWRPGPGRGLTDTQYF
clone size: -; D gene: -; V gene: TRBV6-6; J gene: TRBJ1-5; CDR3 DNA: TGTGCCAGCAGTGGGAGTTCGTTGGATTCGGCCCAGCATTTT; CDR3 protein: CASSGSSLDSAQHF
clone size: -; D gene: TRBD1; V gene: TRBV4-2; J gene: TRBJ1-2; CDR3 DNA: TGTGCCAGCAGCCAAGCGGGACAGTCTAACTATGGCTACACCTTC; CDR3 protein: CASSQAGQSNYGYTF
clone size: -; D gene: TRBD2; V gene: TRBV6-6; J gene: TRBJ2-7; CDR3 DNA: TGTGCCAGCAGTTTTCTCCTAGCGGGGTCCTACGAGCAGTACTTC; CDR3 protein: CASSFLLAGSYEQYF
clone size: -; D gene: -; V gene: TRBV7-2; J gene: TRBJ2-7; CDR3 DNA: TGTGCCAGCAGCTTAGTTATGACGGGCGAGCAGTACTTC; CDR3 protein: CASSLVMTGEQYF
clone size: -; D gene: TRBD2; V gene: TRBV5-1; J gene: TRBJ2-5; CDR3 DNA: TGCGCCAGCAAACTAGCGGGGCCCCAAGAGACCCAGTACTTC; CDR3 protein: CASKLAGPQETQYF
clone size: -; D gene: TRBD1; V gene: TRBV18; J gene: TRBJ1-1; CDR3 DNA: TGTGCCAGCTCGCCACAGGGGGCCCGGAACACTGAAGCTTTCTTT; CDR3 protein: CASSPQGARNTEAFF
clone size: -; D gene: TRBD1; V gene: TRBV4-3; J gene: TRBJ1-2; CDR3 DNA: TGCGCCAGCAGCCAAGACCTTAACCGGGACAGGGGGACTTATGGCTACACCTTC; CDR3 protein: CASSQDLNRDRGTYGYTF
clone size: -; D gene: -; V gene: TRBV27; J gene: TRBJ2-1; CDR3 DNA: TGTGCCAGCAGTCCGCCGACTAGTTTCGACAATGAGCAGTTCTTC; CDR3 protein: CASSPPTSFDNEQFF
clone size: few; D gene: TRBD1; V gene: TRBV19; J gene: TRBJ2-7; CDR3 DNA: TGTGCCAGTGGACAGGGCCTGGGGCAGTACTTC; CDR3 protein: CASGQGLGQYF
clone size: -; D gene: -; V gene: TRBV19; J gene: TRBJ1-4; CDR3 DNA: TGTGCCAGTTCGACAGGAGTACGGGAAAAACTGTTTTTT; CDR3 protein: CASSTGVREKLFF
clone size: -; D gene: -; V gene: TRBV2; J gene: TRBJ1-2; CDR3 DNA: TGTGCCATCCCGGGCGGGGGGATCTATGGCTACACCTTC; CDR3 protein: CAIPGGGIYGYTF
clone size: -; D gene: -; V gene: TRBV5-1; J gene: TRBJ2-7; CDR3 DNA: TGCGCCAGCAGCTTATCGGGAGCGCCCTACGAGCAGTACTTC; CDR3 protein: CASSLSGAPYEQYF
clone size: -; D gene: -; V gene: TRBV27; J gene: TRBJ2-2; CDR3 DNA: TGTGCCAGCAGTTTATCTTCTACCTTCACCGGGGAGCTGTTTTTT; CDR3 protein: CASSLSSTFTGELFF
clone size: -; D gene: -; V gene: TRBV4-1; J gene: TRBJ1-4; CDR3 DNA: TGCGCCAGCAGCCAAGATTTCCGGGGAGCTGAAAAACTGTTTTTT; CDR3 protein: CASSQDFRGAEKLFF
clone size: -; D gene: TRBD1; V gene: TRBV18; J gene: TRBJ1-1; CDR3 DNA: TGTGCCAGCTCACCCGACAGGGACACTGAAGCTTTCTTT; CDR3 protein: CASSPDRDTEAFF
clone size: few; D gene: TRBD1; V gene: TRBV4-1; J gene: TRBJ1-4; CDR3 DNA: TGCGCCAGCAGCCAAAGTAGACAGGGTATTAATGAAAAACTGTTTTTT; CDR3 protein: CASSQSRQGINEKLFF
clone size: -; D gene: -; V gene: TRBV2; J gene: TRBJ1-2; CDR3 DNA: TGTGCCAGCTCGGACAGACTTTATGGCTACACCTTC; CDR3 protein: CASSDRLYGYTF
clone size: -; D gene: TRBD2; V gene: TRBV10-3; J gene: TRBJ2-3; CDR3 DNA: TGTGCCATCAGCTCTGGCGGGGGGCCCACAGATACGCAGTATTTT; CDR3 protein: CAISSGGGPTDTQYF
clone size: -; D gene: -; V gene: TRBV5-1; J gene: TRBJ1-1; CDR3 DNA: TGCGCCAGCAGCTTGGCAGGGCAGGGGACTGAAGCTTTCTTT; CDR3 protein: CASSLAGQGTEAFF
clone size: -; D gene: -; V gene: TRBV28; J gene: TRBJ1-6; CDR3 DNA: TGTGCCAGCAGCCCCCCTGGCCCCTATAATTCACCCCTCCACTTT; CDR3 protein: CASSPPGPYNSPLHF
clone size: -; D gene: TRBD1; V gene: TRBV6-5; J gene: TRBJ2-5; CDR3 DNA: TGTGCCAGCAGAGGGACAGGGGAAGGGGAGCAGTACTTC; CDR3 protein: CASRGTGEGEQYF
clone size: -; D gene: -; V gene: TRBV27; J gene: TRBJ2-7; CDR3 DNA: TGTGCCAGCAGTTTATCCGGCGCAGGGTGGAAGCAGTACTTC; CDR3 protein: CASSLSGAGWKQYF
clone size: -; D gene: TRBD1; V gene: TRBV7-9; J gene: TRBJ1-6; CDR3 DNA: TGTGCCAGCAGCGAACCTAGGACAGGGGAGAATTCACCCCTCCACTTT; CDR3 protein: CASSEPRTGENSPLHF
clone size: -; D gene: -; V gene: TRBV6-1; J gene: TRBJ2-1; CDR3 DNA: TGTGCCAGCAGGAGTTACAATGAGCAGTTCTTC; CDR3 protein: CASRSYNEQFF
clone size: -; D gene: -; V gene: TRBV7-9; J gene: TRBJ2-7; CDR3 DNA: TGTTCCAGCAGCTTAGGCGGGGTTCTCGGATACGAGCAGTACTTC; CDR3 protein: CSSSLGGVLGYEQYF
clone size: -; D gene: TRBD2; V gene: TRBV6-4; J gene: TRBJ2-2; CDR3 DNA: TGTGCCAGCAGTGACTCGCGGGGGGAGAACACCGGGGAGCTGTTTTTT; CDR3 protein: CASSDSRGENTGELFF
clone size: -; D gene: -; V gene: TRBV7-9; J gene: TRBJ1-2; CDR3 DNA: TGTGCCAGCAGCTTAGCTCTGAGAGGAGGCTACACCTTC; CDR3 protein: CASSLALRGGYTF
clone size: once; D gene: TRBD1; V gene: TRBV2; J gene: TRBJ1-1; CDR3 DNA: TGTGCCAGCAGTGAGGAGGGGGCAGTCGCTGAAGCTTTCTTT; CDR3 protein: CASSEEGAVAEAFF
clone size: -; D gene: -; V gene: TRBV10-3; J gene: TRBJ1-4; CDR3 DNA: TGTGCCATCAGTGAGGGGGCCCATGAAAAACTGTTTTTT; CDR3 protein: CAISEGAHEKLFF
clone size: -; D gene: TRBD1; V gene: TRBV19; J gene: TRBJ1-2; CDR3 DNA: TGTGCCAGTAGTATCCTACCGGACAGGGGTTATGGCTACACCTTC; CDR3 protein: CASSILPDRGYGYTF
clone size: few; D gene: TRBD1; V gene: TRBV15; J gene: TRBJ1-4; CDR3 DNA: TGTGCCACCAGTATCTTGTGGACAGGGGTCACTAATGAAAAACTGTTTTTT; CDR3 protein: CATSILWTGVTNEKLFF
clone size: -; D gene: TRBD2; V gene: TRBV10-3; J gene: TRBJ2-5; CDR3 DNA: TGTGCCATCAGTGGGGGACTAGCAGGAGAGACCCAGTACTTC; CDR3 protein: CAISGGLAGETQYF